Sequencing of this T cell receptor beta chain was carried out in a study of early T cells in non-severe SARS-CoV-2 infection. Study-wide findings and caveats: VDJdb matches were skewed toward anti-spike CD8 T cell responses.

Germline lookup yields CDR1 MNHNS and CDR2 SASEGT. The CDR3 has 14 amino acids. V was cut by 6 bases and J by 4 bases, with 16 bases left in between. Attached unique molecular identifiers marked individual cDNA molecules. TCRdb processed the 5' RACE reads anew with MiXCR; each CDR3 protein has one entry. This table has about 110,000 distinct CDR3 sequences, 11% appearing once. This clonotype has a count of ten or more. The antigen is unknown. The origin of this receptor is an adult who was a healthcare worker with PCR-confirmed SARS-CoV-2 infection or an uninfected control (not recorded which). The V and J genes are TRBV6-1 and TRBJ2-7; D tentatively fits TRBD1 or TRBD2 (5 bases each). The sequencing sample was made of whole blood. DNA for the CDR3: TGTGCCAGCAGATACGGGGCAGGGTTGTACGAGCAGTACTTC. Amino acids: CASRYGAGLYEQYF.